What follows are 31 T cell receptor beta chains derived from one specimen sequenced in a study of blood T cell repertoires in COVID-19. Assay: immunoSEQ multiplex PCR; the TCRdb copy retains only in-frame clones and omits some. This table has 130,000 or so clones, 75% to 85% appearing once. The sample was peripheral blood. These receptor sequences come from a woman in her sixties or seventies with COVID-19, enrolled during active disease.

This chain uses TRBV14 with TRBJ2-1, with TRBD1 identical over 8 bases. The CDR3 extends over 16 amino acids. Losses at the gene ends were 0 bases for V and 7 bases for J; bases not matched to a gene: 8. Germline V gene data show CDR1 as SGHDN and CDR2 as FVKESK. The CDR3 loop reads CASSQEWQGAFNEQFF. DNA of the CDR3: TGTGCCAGCAGCCAAGAATGGCAGGGGGCGTTTAATGAGCAGTTCTTC.

CDR3 bases: TGTGCCAGTAGTATAGTCACAGACACCGGGGAGCTGTTTTTT. It codes for CASSIVTDTGELFF. This chain connects TRBV19 to TRBJ2-2; no reliable D call. Germline CDR1 LNHDA, CDR2 SQIVND (reference sequence). The V end lost 1 base, the J end lost 3 bases, and 6 bases lay between the germline ends. The CDR3 consists of 14 residues.

In DNA, the CDR3 is TGTGCCAGCAGCGTAGGAGATTGGAATCAGCCCCAGCATTTT. The encoded protein is CASSVGDWNQPQHF. This chain connects TRBV9 to TRBJ1-5; D is undetermined. Trimming shortened V by 0 bases and J by 4 bases, and 8 bases separated the two germline ends. The CDR3 sequence is 14 residues long. In germline, CDR1 is SGDLS, CDR2 YYNGEE.

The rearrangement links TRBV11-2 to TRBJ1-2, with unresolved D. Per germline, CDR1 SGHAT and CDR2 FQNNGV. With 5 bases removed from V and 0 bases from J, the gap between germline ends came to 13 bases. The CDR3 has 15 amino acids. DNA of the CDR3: TGTGCCAGCAGCCGGTCCCAGACTGCTAACTATGGCTACACCTTC. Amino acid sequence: CASSRSQTANYGYTF.

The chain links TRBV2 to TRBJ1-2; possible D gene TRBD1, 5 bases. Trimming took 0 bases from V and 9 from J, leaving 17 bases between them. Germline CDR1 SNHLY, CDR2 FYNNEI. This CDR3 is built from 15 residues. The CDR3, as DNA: TGTGCCAGCAGTGAAGCGGGGCAGGGAGGTAGTAGCTACACCTTC. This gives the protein CASSEAGQGGSSYTF.

The CDR3 DNA is TGTGCCACCAGGACAGGCGCTGAAAAACTGTTTTTT. It translates to CATRTGAEKLFF. This rearrangement joins TRBV6-5 to TRBJ1-4; 7 bases line up with TRBD1. The CDR3 has 12 residues. J lost 7 bases, V lost 10 bases, and 6 bases had no gene match. CDR1 MNHEY and CDR2 SVGAGI come from the germline V gene.

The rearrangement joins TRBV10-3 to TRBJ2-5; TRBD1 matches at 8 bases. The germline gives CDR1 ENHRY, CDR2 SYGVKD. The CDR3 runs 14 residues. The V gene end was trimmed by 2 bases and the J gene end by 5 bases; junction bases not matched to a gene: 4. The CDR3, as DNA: TGTGCCATCAGTGAGAGGACAGGGACGGAGACCCAGTACTTC. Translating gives CAISERTGTETQYF.

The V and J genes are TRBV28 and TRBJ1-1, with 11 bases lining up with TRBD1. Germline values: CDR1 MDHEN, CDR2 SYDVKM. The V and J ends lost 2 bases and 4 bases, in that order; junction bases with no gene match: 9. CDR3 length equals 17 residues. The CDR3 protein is CASSLPLPGTGGTEAFF. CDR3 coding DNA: TGTGCCAGCAGTTTACCCCTTCCCGGGACAGGGGGCACTGAAGCTTTCTTT.

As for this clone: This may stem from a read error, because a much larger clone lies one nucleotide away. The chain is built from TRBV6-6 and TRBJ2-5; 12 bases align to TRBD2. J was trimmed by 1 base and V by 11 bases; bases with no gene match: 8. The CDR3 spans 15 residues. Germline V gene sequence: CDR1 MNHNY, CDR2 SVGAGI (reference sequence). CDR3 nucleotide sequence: TGTGCCGGCAAGAAACTAGCGGGGGGCCAAGAGACCCAGTACTTC. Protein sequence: CAGKKLAGGQETQYF.

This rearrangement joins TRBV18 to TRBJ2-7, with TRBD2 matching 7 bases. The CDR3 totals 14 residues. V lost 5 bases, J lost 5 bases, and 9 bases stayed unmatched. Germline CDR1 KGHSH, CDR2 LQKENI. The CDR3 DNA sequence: TGTGCCAGCTCATCGTCATGGGAGGGCGACGAGCAGTACTTC. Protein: CASSSSWEGDEQYF. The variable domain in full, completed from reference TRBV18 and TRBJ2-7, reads NAGVMQNPRHLVRRRGQEARLRCSPMKGHSHVYWYRQLPEEGLKFMVYLQKENIIDESGMPKERFSAEFPKEGPSILRIQQVVRGDSAAYFCASSSSWEGDEQYFGPGTRLTVT.

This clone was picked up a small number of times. In DNA, the CDR3 is TGTGCCAGCAGTTATCAAGGGGGGGTTCGTGAAAAACTGTTTTTT. This encodes CASSYQGGVREKLFF. The gene calls are TRBV6-5 and TRBJ1-4; D possibly corresponds to TRBD1 (6 bases). Trimming took off 3 bases at V and 7 bases at J, with 15 bases between the two ends. CDR1 and CDR2 (germline): MNHEY, SVGAGI. The length of the CDR3 is 15 residues.

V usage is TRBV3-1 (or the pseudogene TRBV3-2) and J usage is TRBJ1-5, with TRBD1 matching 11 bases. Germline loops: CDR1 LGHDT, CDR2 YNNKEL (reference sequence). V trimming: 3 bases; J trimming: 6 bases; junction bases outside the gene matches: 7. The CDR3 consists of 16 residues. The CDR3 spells CASSQSPGQGGQPQHF. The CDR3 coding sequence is TGTGCCAGCAGCCAGAGTCCGGGACAGGGGGGTCAGCCCCAGCATTTT.

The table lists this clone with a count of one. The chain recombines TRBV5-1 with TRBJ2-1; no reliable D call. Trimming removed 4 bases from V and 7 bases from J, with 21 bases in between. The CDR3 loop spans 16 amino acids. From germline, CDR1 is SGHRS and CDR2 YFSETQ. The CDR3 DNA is TGCGCCAGCAGCCTCATCCTAGAGATTCATGAAAATGAGCAGTTCTTC. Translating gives CASSLILEIHENEQFF. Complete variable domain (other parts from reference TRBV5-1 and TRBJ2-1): KAGVTQTPRYLIKTRGQQVTLSCSPISGHRSVSWYQQTPGQGLQFLFEYFSETQRNKGNFPGRFSGRQFSNSRSEMNVSTLELGDSALYLCASSLILEIHENEQFFGPGTRLTVL.

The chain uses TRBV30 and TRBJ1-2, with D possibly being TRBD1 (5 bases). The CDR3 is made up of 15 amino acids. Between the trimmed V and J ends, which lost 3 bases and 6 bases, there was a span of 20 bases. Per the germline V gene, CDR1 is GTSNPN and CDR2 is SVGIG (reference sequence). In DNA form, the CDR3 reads TGTGCCTGGAGCAAGCGCAGGGTTGGGTTCGATGGCTACACCTTC. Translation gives CAWSKRRVGFDGYTF. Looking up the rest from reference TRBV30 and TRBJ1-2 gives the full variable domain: SQTIHQWPATLVQPVGSPLSLECTVEGTSNPNLYWYRQAAGRGLQLLFYSVGIGQISSEVPQNLSASRPQDRQFILSSKKLLLSDSGFYLCAWSKRRVGFDGYTFGSGTRLTVV.

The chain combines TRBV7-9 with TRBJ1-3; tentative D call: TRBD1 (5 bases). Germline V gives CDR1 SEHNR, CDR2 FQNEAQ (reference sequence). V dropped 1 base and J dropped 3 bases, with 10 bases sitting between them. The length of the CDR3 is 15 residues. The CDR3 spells CASSLVGGDGNTIYF. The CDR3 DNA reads TGTGCCAGCAGCTTAGTAGGAGGGGATGGAAACACCATATATTTT.

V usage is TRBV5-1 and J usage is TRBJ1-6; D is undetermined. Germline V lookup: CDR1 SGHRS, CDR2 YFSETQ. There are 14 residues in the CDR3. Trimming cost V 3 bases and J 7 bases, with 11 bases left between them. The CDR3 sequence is CASSSGITNSPLHF. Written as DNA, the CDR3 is TGCGCCAGCAGCTCCGGGATCACGAATTCACCCCTCCACTTT.

This CDR3 reads CASSRAGGGDEQYF. The CDR3, as DNA: TGTGCCAGCAGCCGCGCGGGCGGGGGTGACGAGCAGTACTTC. The rearrangement joins TRBV7-9 to TRBJ2-7; 7 bases map to TRBD2. Germline-derived CDR1 and CDR2 are SEHNR and FQNEAQ (reference sequence). J gave up 5 bases and V 5 bases, and 9 bases lay outside the gene matches. This CDR3 is 14 amino acids long. The full variable domain, in which reference TRBV7-9 and TRBJ2-7 provide the parts outside the CDR3, is DTGVSQNPRHKITKRGQNVTFRCDPISEHNRLYWYRQTLGQGPEFLTYFQNEAQLEKSRLLSDRFSAERPKGSFSTLEIQRTEQGDSAMYLCASSRAGGGDEQYFGPGTRLTVT.

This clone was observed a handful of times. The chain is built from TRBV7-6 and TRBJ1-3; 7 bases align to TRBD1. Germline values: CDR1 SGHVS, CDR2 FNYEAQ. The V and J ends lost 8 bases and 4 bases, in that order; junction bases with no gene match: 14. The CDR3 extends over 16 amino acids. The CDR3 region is CASGGITGTVGNTIYF. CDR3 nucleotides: TGTGCCAGCGGTGGGATTACCGGGACAGTCGGAAACACCATATATTTT.

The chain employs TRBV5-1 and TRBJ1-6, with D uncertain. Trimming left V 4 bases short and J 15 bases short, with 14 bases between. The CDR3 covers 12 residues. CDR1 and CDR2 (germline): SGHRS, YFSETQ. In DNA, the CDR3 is TGCGCCAGCAGCGGAACGGGAGACCACCTCCACTTT. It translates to CASSGTGDHLHF.

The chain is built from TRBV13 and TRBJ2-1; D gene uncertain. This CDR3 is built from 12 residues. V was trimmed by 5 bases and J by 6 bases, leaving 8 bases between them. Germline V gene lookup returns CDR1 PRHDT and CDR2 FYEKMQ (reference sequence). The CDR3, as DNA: TGTGCCAGCAGCCACGAGATCAATGAGCAGTTCTTC. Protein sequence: CASSHEINEQFF.

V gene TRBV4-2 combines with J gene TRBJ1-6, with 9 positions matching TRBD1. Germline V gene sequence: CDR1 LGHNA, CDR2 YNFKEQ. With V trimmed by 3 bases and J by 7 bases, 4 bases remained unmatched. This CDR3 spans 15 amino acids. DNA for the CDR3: TGTGCCAGCAGCCAGGGACAGGGCAACAATTCACCCCTCCACTTT. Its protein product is CASSQGQGNNSPLHF.

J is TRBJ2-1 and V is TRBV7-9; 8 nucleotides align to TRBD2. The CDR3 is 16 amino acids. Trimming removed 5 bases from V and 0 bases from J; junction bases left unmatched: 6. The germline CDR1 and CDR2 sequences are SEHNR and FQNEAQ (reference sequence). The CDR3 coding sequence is TGTGCCAGCAGCCCAAATCGGGGGGGCTCCTACAATGAGCAGTTCTTC. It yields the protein CASSPNRGGSYNEQFF.

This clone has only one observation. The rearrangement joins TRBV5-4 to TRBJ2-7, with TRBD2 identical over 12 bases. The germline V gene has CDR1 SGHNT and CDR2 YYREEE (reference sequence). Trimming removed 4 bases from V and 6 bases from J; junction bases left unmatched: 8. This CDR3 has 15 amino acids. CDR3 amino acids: CASSLASGGAFEQYF. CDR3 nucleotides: TGTGCCAGCAGCCTCGCTAGCGGGGGGGCGTTCGAGCAGTACTTC. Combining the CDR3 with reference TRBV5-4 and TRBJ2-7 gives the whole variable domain ETGVTQSPTHLIKTRGQQVTLRCSSQSGHNTVSWYQQALGQGPQFIFQYYREEENGRGNFPPRFSGLQFPNYSSELNVNALELDDSALYLCASSLASGGAFEQYFGPGTRLTVT.

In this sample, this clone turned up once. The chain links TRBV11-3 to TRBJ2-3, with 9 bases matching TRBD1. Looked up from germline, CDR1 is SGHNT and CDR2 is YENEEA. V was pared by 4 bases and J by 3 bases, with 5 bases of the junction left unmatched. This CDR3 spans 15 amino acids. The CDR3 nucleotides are TGTGCCAGCAGCTCTACAGGGGGCTGGACAGATACGCAGTATTTT. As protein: CASSSTGGWTDTQYF.

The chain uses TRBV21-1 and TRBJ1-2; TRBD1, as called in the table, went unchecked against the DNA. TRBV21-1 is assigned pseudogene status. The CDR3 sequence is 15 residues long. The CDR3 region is CASRTDSSRNYGYTF. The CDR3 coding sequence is TGTGCCAGCAGAACTGACAGCAGTAGAAACTATGGCTACACCTTC.

The CDR3 sequence is CASSQRGQLNQPQHF. In DNA, the CDR3 is TGTGCCAGCAGTCAACGAGGACAGCTTAATCAGCCCCAGCATTTT. J is TRBJ1-5 and V is TRBV6-2 or TRBV6-3; D possibly corresponds to TRBD1 (6 bases). V was trimmed by 5 bases and J by 4 bases, leaving 15 bases between them. This CDR3 has 15 amino acids. Per germline, CDR1 MNHEY and CDR2 SVGEGT.

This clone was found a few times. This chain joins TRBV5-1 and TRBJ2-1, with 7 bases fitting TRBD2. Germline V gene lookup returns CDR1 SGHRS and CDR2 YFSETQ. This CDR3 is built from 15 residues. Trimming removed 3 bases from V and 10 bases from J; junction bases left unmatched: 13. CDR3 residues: CASSWTGTIAGEQFF. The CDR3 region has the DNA TGCGCCAGCAGCTGGACCGGGACTATCGCTGGGGAGCAGTTCTTC. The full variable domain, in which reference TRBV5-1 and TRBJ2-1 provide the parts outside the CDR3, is KAGVTQTPRYLIKTRGQQVTLSCSPISGHRSVSWYQQTPGQGLQFLFEYFSETQRNKGNFPGRFSGRQFSNSRSEMNVSTLELGDSALYLCASSWTGTIAGEQFFGPGTRLTVL.

CDR3 nucleotides: TGTGCCAGCAGTCCGTACAGCACCGGGGAGCTGTTTTTT. This encodes CASSPYSTGELFF. V gene TRBV28 combines with J gene TRBJ2-2, with D unclear. Germline CDR1 is MDHEN and CDR2 is SYDVKM. The CDR3 is 13 residues long. Trimming removed 5 bases from V and 4 bases from J, with 8 bases in between.

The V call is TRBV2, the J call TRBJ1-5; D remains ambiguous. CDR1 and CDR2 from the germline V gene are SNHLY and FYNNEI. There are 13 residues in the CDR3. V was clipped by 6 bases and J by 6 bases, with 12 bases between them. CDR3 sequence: CASRAGLSQPQHF. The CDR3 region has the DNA TGTGCCAGCAGAGCCGGTCTGAGTCAGCCCCAGCATTTT.

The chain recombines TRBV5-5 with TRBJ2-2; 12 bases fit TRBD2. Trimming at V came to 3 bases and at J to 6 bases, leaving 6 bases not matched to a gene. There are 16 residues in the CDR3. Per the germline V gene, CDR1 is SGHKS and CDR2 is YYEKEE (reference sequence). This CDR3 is CASSSQTSGGAGELFF. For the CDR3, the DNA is TGTGCCAGCAGCTCCCAGACTAGCGGGGGAGCCGGGGAGCTGTTTTTT.

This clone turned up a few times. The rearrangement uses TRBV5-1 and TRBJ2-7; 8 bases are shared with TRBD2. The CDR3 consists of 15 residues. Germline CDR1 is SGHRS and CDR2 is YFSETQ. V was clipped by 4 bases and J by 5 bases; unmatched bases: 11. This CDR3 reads CASSPGGGSFHEQYF. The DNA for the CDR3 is TGCGCCAGCAGCCCCGGGGGGGGGTCATTCCACGAGCAGTACTTC. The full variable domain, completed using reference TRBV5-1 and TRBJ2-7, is KAGVTQTPRYLIKTRGQQVTLSCSPISGHRSVSWYQQTPGQGLQFLFEYFSETQRNKGNFPGRFSGRQFSNSRSEMNVSTLELGDSALYLCASSPGGGSFHEQYFGPGTRLTVT.